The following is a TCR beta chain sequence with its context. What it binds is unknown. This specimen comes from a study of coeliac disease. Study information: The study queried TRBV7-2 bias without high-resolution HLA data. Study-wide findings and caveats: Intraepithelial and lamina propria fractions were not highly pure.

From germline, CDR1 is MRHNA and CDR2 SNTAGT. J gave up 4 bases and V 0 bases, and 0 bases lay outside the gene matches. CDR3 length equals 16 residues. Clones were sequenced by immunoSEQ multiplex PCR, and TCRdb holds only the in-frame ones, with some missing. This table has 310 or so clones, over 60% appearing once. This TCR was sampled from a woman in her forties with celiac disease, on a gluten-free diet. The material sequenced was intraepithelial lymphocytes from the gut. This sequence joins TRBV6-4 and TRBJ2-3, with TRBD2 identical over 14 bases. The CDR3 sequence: CASSDSTSGGADTQYF. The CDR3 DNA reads TGTGCCAGCAGTGACTCGACTAGCGGGGGGGCAGATACGCAGTATTTT.